A single sample is the source of the 24 T cell receptor beta chains below, sequenced in a study of T cell responses to AZD1222 COVID-19 vaccine. Measured with immunoSEQ multiplex PCR; TCRdb has only the in-frame clones, and not every one. The profile shows 95,000 to 150,000 clones, approximately 90% of them singletons. The sample here was peripheral blood, taken on day 0 of AZD1222 vaccination. The receptors were gathered from an adult in good health.

The chain is built from TRBV3-1 (or the pseudogene TRBV3-2) and TRBJ2-3; D is ambiguous. The CDR3 length is 14 residues. In germline, CDR1 is LGHDT, CDR2 YNNKEL (reference sequence). Trimming pared 4 bases from V and 4 bases from J, leaving 12 bases between. The CDR3 protein is CASSRIDSADTQYF. The DNA of the CDR3 is TGTGCCAGCAGCCGAATAGACTCCGCAGATACGCAGTATTTT.

CDR3: CASSSPGSNYGYTF. CDR3 nucleotides: TGTGCCAGCAGTTCGCCGGGATCTAACTATGGCTACACCTTC. The chain links TRBV28 to TRBJ1-2; D gene uncertain. The CDR3 extends over 14 amino acids. The germline V gene encodes CDR1 MDHEN and CDR2 SYDVKM. Deletions cut 4 bases from V and 0 bases from J, with 9 bases between.

The chain couples TRBV7-8 to TRBJ2-7; possible D gene TRBD2, 5 bases. The germline V gene encodes CDR1 SGHVS and CDR2 FQNEAQ. The CDR3 has 13 amino acids. V lost 2 bases, J lost 2 bases, and 7 bases lay in between. Here the CDR3 DNA reads TGTGCCAGCAGCTTATTGGGAGCCTACGAGCAGTACTTC. Translated, it gives CASSLLGAYEQYF.

The chain recombines TRBV10-3 with TRBJ2-1; the match to TRBD2 covers 13 bases. The germline V gene encodes CDR1 ENHRY and CDR2 SYGVKD. The CDR3 contains 15 residues. V lost 7 bases, J lost 4 bases, and 4 bases stayed unmatched. The CDR3, as DNA: TGTGCCATCATGAGGACTAGCGGGGGATACAATGAGCAGTTCTTC. It is translated as CAIMRTSGGYNEQFF.

This clone was counted between two and nine times. Other DNA variants within this sample encode the same CDR3. CDR3 residues: CASSIGNQPQHF. The CDR3 nucleotides are TGTGCCAGTAGTATAGGCAATCAGCCCCAGCATTTT. The chain links TRBV19 to TRBJ1-5; D remains unclear. CDR3 length equals 12 residues. Between the trimmed V and J ends, which lost 1 base and 2 bases, there was a span of 0 bases. In germline, CDR1 is LNHDA, CDR2 SQIVND (reference sequence).

The chain uses TRBV18 and TRBJ1-6; D call uncertain. Trimming left V 2 bases short and J 10 bases short, with 9 bases between. This CDR3 is built from 13 residues. Germline CDR1 reads KGHSH; CDR2 reads LQKENI. The CDR3 loop reads CASSPGQSSPLHF. In DNA, the CDR3 is TGTGCCAGCTCACCAGGGCAGTCGTCACCCCTCCACTTT.

The rearrangement joins TRBV19 to TRBJ2-2, with 7 positions matching TRBD2. V gave up 5 bases and J gave up 7 bases; unmatched junction bases: 13. This CDR3 is 16 amino acids long. The germline V gene encodes CDR1 LNHDA and CDR2 SQIVND (reference sequence). CDR3 DNA sequence: TGTGCCAGTAGTCCCCAGGGCGGGAGCCTTGACGGGGAGCTGTTTTTT. This sequence encodes CASSPQGGSLDGELFF.

The V and J genes are TRBV11-1 and TRBJ1-6; the D is unclear. The CDR3 sequence is 15 residues long. Deletions cut 5 bases from V and 6 bases from J, with 14 bases between. Germline V gene sequence: CDR1 SGHAT, CDR2 FQDESV (reference sequence). This CDR3 reads CASSAPTRSNSPLHF. CDR3 DNA sequence: TGTGCCAGCAGCGCACCGACACGCTCTAATTCACCCCTCCACTTT.

The chain carries TRBV12-5 and TRBJ1-5; D is perhaps TRBD1 (5 bases). This CDR3 is built from 14 residues. Trimming pared 4 bases from V and 1 base from J, leaving 8 bases between. CDR1 and CDR2 (germline): LGHNT, FRNRAP. Here the CDR3 DNA reads TGTGCTAGTGGTTCGGAGGGGAGCAATCAGCCCCAGCATTTT. This encodes CASGSEGSNQPQHF.

The chain recombines TRBV11-2 with TRBJ1-3; D is ambiguous. The CDR3 extends over 15 amino acids. V was shortened by 7 bases and J by 0 bases, with 13 bases between the two germline ends. CDR1 and CDR2 (germline): SGHAT, FQNNGV. Written as DNA, the CDR3 is TGTGCCAGCACCACCGGGAGGACCTCTGGAAACACCATATATTTT. It is translated as CASTTGRTSGNTIYF.

This sequence joins TRBV14 and TRBJ1-3, with D perhaps TRBD1 (6 bases). The V end lost 4 bases, the J end lost 4 bases, and 14 bases lay between the germline ends. Germline lookup yields CDR1 SGHDN and CDR2 FVKESK. The CDR3 is made up of 15 amino acids. CDR3 DNA: TGTGCCAGCAGCCCCCCACAGGGTAGAGGAAACACCATATATTTT. It yields the protein CASSPPQGRGNTIYF.

J is TRBJ1-1 and V is TRBV11-2; D ambiguous. Germline CDR1 reads SGHAT; CDR2 reads FQNNGV. This CDR3 comprises 13 residues. V was pared by 0 bases and J by 1 base, with 3 bases between. CDR3 amino acids: CASSLDRNTEAFF. In DNA form, the CDR3 reads TGTGCCAGCAGCTTAGATAGGAACACTGAAGCTTTCTTT.

The gene calls are TRBV4-3 and TRBJ2-3, with D possibly being TRBD2 (6 bases). The CDR3 has 13 amino acids. Between the trimmed V and J ends, which lost 4 bases and 6 bases, there was a span of 11 bases. Germline-derived CDR1 and CDR2 are LGHNA and YSLEER. The CDR3 nucleotides read TGCGCCAGCAGCCCCCTCCGGGGGGATACGCAGTATTTT. Amino acids: CASSPLRGDTQYF.

The chain is built from TRBV19 and TRBJ1-6; D perhaps matches TRBD1 (5 bases). Trimming took off 3 bases at V and 4 bases at J, with 19 bases between the two ends. CDR1 LNHDA and CDR2 SQIVND come from the germline V gene (reference sequence). The CDR3 spans 18 residues. The chain's CDR3 is CASSIGGDPRTYNSPLHF. The CDR3 bases are TGTGCCAGTAGTATTGGGGGGGACCCTCGGACGTATAATTCACCCCTCCACTTT. The full variable domain, completed using reference TRBV19 and TRBJ1-6, is DGGITQSPKYLFRKEGQNVTLSCEQNLNHDAMYWYRQDPGQGLRLIYYSQIVNDFQKGDIAEGYSVSREKKESFPLTVTSAQKNPTAFYLCASSIGGDPRTYNSPLHFGNGTRLTVT.

CDR3 DNA sequence: TGCGCCAGCAGCCAAGATTGGCAGGGGGCTTTAACCGGGGAGCTGTTTTTT. Its translation: CASSQDWQGALTGELFF. The gene calls are TRBV4-3 and TRBJ2-2; 8 bases fit TRBD1. The CDR3 sequence is 17 residues long. V dropped 0 bases and J dropped 5; count of bases not matched to a gene: 8. From germline, CDR1 is LGHNA and CDR2 YSLEER.

The gene calls are TRBV24-1 and TRBJ1-2; D perhaps matches TRBD1 (5 bases). The germline V gene has CDR1 KGHDR and CDR2 SFDVKD. This CDR3 region has 16 residues. The germline V and J ends were trimmed by 0 bases and 4 bases, with 14 bases remaining between them. CDR3 in DNA: TGTGCCACCAGTGATTTGGGGGGGTATGGTATCTATGGCTACACCTTC. Amino acid sequence: CATSDLGGYGIYGYTF.

V and J are TRBV7-8 and TRBJ2-2; maybe TRBD2 (6 bases). The CDR3 has 14 residues. CDR1 is SGHVS, CDR2 FQNEAQ, per germline. Trimming removed 3 bases at V and 7 bases at J, with 12 bases between. CDR3: CASSFGGSDGELFF. CDR3 sequence (DNA): TGTGCCAGCAGCTTTGGGGGGTCCGACGGGGAGCTGTTTTTT.

The rearrangement joins TRBV28 to TRBJ1-1; D is ambiguous. This CDR3 has 10 residues. With 3 bases removed from V and 7 bases from J, the gap between germline ends came to 3 bases. The germline CDR1 and CDR2 sequences are MDHEN and SYDVKM. The DNA of the CDR3 is TGTGCCAGCAGTTTCCGTGAAGCTTTCTTT. Translating gives CASSFREAFF.

The V and J genes are TRBV11-2 and TRBJ1-2; 8 nucleotides align to TRBD1. Germline CDR1 and CDR2: SGHAT and FQNNGV. J lost 2 bases, V lost 5 bases, and 10 bases had no gene match. This CDR3 has 16 amino acids. In DNA form, the CDR3 reads TGTGCCAGCAGCAAGACTTCAGGGGGCGCAAACTATGGCTACACCTTC. This gives the protein CASSKTSGGANYGYTF.

J is TRBJ2-2 and V is TRBV19, with TRBD1 as a possible D gene (6 bases). This CDR3 has 13 amino acids. The germline gives CDR1 LNHDA, CDR2 SQIVND (reference sequence). Trimming took off 5 bases at V and 7 bases at J, with 11 bases between the two ends. CDR3 bases: TGTGCCAGTAGTGCGTTCAGGGGCGGGGAGCTGTTTTTT. It specifies CASSAFRGGELFF.

This clone has only a few counts. The rearrangement uses TRBV25-1 and TRBJ2-7; tentative D call: TRBD2 (5 bases). This CDR3 contains 13 residues. V was pared by 6 bases and J by 0 bases, with 9 bases between. Germline V lookup: CDR1 MGHDK, CDR2 SYGVNS. This chain's CDR3 is CASREEISYEQYF. In nucleotides, the CDR3 is TGTGCCAGCAGGGAGGAAATCTCCTACGAGCAGTACTTC.

The chain uses TRBV5-8 and TRBJ1-4, with TRBD1 as a possible D gene (5 bases). Germline V gene data show CDR1 as SGHTS and CDR2 as YDEGEE. The CDR3 consists of 12 residues. V lost 5 bases and J 4 bases, leaving 6 bases between the germline ends. CDR3 sequence reads: CASRGLNEKLFF. As DNA, the CDR3 is TGTGCCAGCAGGGGACTTAATGAAAAACTGTTTTTT.

The chain is built from TRBV7-9 and TRBJ1-5; D gene ambiguous. The CDR3 contains 13 residues. V lost 2 bases, J lost 5 bases, and 7 bases lay in between. The germline V gene has CDR1 SEHNR and CDR2 FQNEAQ (reference sequence). The CDR3: CASSLMADQPQHF. The CDR3 bases are TGTGCCAGCAGCTTAATGGCCGATCAGCCCCAGCATTTT.

The chain links TRBV4-3 to TRBJ2-5, with 9 bases fitting TRBD1. The CDR3 runs 15 residues. J was trimmed by 6 bases and V by 0 bases; bases with no gene match: 5. CDR1 is LGHNA and CDR2 is YSLEER in the germline V gene. This CDR3 is CASSQDLDRGKTQYF. The CDR3 coding sequence is TGCGCCAGCAGCCAAGATTTGGACAGGGGAAAGACCCAGTACTTC.